The rows below give T cell receptor beta chains drawn from one sample of a study of T cells in Graves' hyperthyroidism and ophthalmopathy. Each CDR3 protein is one row after TCRdb ran MiXCR on the multiplex PCR reads. The sample has 620,000 or so distinct CDR3 sequences; about 14% are singletons. Sequenced: blood. The receptor source for this set is a woman in her forties or fifties with Graves' ophthalmopathy. Both conserved end residues are part of each CDR3. D genes are given only for firm matches. Size tells how often a clone was seen (once, few, many) or the class of an expanded clone, and some rows leave it out.

clone_size,cdr3_length,j_call,v_call,d_call,cdr3_aa,cdr3_nt
many,15,TRBJ1-2,TRBV27,TRBD1,CASSLTGTGGRGYTF,TGTGCCAGCAGTTTAACCGGGACAGGGGGAAGAGGCTACACCTTC
.,14,TRBJ1-3,TRBV15,.,CATSRTGNGNTIYF,TGTGCCACCAGCAGAACAGGAAATGGAAACACCATATATTTT
many,15,TRBJ2-7,TRBV5-1,.,CASSLLWGGRNEQYF,TGCGCCAGCAGCTTGCTTTGGGGGGGGCGAAATGAGCAGTACTTC
.,14,TRBJ2-1,TRBV11-3,TRBD1,CASFRTGTYNEQFF,TGTGCCAGCTTTCGGACAGGGACTTACAATGAGCAGTTCTTC
.,16,TRBJ2-3,TRBV4-1,TRBD1,CASSQGQGGGTDTQYF,TGCGCCAGCAGCCAAGGACAGGGCGGAGGCACAGATACGCAGTATTTT
many,14,TRBJ1-1,TRBV9,TRBD1,CASSDRTGNTEAFF,TGTGCCAGCAGCGATCGGACAGGAAACACTGAAGCTTTCTTT
few,16,TRBJ2-1,TRBV5-1,TRBD2,CASSQGTSGLYNEQFF,TGCGCCAGCAGCCAAGGTACTAGCGGGCTCTACAATGAGCAGTTCTTC
many,13,TRBJ1-1,TRBV7-9,TRBD1,CASSPRQGTEAFF,TGTGCCAGCAGCCCGAGACAGGGAACTGAAGCTTTCTTT
.,14,TRBJ2-2,TRBV24-1,.,CATSGDINTGELFF,TGTGCCACCAGTGGTGACATCAACACCGGGGAGCTGTTTTTT
few,16,TRBJ2-2,TRBV10-3,TRBD1,CAISEATGANTGELFF,TGTGCCATCAGTGAGGCGACAGGGGCGAACACCGGGGAGCTGTTTTTT
few,14,TRBJ1-2,TRBV9,.,CASSAPQRNYGYTF,TGTGCCAGCAGCGCCCCGCAGAGGAACTATGGCTACACCTTC
.,15,TRBJ2-5,TRBV2,TRBD1,CASSPDRGRQKTQYF,TGTGCCAGCAGTCCCGACAGGGGGCGGCAAAAGACCCAGTACTTC